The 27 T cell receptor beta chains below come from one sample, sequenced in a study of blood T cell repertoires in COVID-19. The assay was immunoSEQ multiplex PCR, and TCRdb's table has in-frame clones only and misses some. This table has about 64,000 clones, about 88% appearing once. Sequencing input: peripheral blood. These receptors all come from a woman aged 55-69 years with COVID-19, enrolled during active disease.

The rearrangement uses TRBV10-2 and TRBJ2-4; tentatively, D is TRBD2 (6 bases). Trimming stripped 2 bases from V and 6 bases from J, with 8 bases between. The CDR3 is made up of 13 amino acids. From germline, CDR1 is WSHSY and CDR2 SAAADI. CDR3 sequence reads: CASSEEGGNIQYF. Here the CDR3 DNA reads TGCGCCAGCAGTGAGGAGGGAGGAAACATTCAGTACTTC.

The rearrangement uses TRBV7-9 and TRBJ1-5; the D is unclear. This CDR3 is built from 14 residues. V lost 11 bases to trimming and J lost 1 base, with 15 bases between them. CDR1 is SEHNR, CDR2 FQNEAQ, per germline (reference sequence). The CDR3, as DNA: TGTGCCCCGAGTCTGCATTTGAGCAATCAGCCCCAGCATTTT. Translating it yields CAPSLHLSNQPQHF.

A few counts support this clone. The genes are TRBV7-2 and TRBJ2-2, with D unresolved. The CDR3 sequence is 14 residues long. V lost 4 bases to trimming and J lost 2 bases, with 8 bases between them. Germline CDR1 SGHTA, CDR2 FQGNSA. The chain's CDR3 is CASSSVPNTGELFF. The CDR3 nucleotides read TGTGCCAGCAGCTCGGTCCCCAACACCGGGGAGCTGTTTTTT.

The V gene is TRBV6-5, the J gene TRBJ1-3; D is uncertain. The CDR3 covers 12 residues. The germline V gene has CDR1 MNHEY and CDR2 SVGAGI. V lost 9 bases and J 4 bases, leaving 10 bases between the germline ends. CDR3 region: CASCGRGNTIYF. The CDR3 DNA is TGTGCCAGTTGCGGTCGGGGAAACACCATATATTTT.

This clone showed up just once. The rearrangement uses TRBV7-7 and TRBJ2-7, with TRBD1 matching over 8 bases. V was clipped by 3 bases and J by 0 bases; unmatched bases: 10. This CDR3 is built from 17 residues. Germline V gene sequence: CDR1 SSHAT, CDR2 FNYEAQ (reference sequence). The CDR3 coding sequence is TGTGCCAGCAGCTTCAACGTCACGGACAGGGCCTCCTACGAGCAGTACTTC. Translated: CASSFNVTDRASYEQYF.

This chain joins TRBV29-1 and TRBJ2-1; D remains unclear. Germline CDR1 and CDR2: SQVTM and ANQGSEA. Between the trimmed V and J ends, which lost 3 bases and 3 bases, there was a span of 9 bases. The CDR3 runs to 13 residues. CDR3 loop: CSVESPNYNEQFF. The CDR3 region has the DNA TGCAGCGTTGAGAGCCCTAACTACAATGAGCAGTTCTTC.

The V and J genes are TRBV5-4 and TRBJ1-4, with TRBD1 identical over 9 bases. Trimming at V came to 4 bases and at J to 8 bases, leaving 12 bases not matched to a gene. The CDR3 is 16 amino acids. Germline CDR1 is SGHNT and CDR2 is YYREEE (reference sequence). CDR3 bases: TGTGCCAGCAGCCGTTCCCCGACAGGGGGAGGAGAAAAACTGTTTTTT. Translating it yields CASSRSPTGGGEKLFF.

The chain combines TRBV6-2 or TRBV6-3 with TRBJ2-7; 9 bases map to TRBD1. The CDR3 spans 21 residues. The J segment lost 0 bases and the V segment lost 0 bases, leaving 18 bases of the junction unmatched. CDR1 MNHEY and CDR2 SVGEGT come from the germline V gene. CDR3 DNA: TGTGCCAGCAGTTACTCGATTTTCGGGACAGGGCCTCAACGAGGCTCCTACGAGCAGTACTTC. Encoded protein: CASSYSIFGTGPQRGSYEQYF.

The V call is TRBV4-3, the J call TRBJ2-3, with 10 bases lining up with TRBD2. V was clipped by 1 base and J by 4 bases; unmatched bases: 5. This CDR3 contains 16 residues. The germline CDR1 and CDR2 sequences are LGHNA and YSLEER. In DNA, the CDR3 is TGCGCCAGCAGCCAAGTCCTAGCGGGAGTGGCAGATACGCAGTATTTT. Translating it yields CASSQVLAGVADTQYF.

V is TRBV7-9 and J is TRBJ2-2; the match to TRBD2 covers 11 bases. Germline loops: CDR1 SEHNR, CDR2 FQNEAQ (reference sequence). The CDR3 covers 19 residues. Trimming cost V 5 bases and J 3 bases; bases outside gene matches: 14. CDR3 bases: TGTGCCAGCAGCGACCCTCTAGCGGGAGGCCCCCATTACACCGGGGAGCTGTTTTTT. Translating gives CASSDPLAGGPHYTGELFF.

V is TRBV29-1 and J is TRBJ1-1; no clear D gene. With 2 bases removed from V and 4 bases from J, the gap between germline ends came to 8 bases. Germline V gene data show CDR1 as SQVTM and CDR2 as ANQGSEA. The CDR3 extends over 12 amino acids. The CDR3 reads CSVESPSTEAFF. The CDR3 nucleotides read TGCAGCGTTGAAAGTCCGAGCACTGAAGCTTTCTTT.

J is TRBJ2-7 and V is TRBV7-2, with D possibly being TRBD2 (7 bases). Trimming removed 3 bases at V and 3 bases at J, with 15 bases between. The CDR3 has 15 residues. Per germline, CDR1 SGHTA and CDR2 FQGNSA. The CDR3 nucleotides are TGTGCCAGCAGCTTTATGCGGGGGCAGAGCTACGAGCAGTACTTC. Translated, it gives CASSFMRGQSYEQYF.

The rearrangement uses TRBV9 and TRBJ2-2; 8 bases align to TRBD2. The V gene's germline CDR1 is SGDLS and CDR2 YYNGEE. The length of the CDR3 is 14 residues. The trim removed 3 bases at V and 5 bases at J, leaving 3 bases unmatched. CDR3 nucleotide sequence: TGTGCCAGCAGCGACACGGGGGGGACCGGGGAGCTGTTTTTT. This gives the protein CASSDTGGTGELFF.

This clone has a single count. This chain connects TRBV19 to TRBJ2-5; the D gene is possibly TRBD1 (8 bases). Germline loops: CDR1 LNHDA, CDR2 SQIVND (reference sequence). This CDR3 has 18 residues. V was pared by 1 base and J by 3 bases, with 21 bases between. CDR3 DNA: TGTGCCAGTAGTATAGCTTCAGGGGGCTTGAGCGGGGAAGAGACCCAGTACTTC. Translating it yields CASSIASGGLSGEETQYF.

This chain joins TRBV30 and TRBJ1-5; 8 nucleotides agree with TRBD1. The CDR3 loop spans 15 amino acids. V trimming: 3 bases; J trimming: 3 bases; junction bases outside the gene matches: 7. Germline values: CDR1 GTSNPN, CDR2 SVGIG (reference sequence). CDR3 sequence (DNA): TGTGCCTGGAGCCTGACAGGGGACGACAATCAGCCCCAGCATTTT. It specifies CAWSLTGDDNQPQHF. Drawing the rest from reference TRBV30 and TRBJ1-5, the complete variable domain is SQTIHQWPATLVQPVGSPLSLECTVEGTSNPNLYWYRQAAGRGLQLLFYSVGIGQISSEVPQNLSASRPQDRQFILSSKKLLLSDSGFYLCAWSLTGDDNQPQHFGDGTRLSIL.

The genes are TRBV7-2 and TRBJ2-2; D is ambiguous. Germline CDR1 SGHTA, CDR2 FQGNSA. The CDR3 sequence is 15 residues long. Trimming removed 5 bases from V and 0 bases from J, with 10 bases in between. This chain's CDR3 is CASSQTQTNTGELFF. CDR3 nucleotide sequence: TGTGCCAGCAGCCAGACACAGACGAACACCGGGGAGCTGTTTTTT.

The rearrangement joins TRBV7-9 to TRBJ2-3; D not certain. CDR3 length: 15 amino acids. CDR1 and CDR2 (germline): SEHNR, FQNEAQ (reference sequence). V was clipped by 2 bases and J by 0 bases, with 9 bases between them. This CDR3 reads CASSLLDFSTDTQYF. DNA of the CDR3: TGTGCCAGCAGCTTACTAGACTTTAGCACAGATACGCAGTATTTT.

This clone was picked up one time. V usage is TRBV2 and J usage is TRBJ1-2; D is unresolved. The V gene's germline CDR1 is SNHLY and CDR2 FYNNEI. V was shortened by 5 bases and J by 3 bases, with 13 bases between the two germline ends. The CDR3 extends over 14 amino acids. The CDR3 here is CASSTALSHYGYTF. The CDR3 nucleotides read TGTGCCAGCAGTACAGCTCTCAGCCACTATGGCTACACCTTC.

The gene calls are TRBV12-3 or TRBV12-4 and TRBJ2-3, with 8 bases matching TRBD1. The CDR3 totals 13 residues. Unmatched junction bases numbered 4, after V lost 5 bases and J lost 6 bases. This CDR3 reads CASSLNRGDTQYF. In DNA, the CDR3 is TGTGCCAGCAGTCTGAACAGGGGGGATACGCAGTATTTT.

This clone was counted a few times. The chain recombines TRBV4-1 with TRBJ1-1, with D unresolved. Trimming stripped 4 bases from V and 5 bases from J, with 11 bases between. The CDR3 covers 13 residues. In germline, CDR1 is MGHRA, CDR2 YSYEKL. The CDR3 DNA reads TGCGCCAGCAGCCCAGACGAGGTAACTGAAGCTTTCTTT. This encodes CASSPDEVTEAFF.

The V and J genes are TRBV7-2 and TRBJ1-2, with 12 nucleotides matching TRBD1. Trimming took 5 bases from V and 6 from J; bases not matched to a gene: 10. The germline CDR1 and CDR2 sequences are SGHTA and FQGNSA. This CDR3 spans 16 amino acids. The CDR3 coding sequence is TGTGCCAGCAGCCCGGGACAGGGGGCGCATCGGGATGGCTACACCTTC. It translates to CASSPGQGAHRDGYTF.

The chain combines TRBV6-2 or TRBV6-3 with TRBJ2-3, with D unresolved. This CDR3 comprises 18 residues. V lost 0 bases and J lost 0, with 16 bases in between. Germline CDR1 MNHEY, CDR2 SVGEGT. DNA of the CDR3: TGTGCCAGCAGTTACTCCTTCGACATGGTTCTTAGCACAGATACGCAGTATTTT. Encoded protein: CASSYSFDMVLSTDTQYF.

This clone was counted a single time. The CDR3 DNA is TGTGCCAGCAGCTTAAAAGCAGGGGACGAGCAGTACTTC. Translated: CASSLKAGDEQYF. The chain recombines TRBV7-2 with TRBJ2-7; tentative D call: TRBD1 (6 bases). Trimming took off 2 bases at V and 5 bases at J, with 10 bases between the two ends. Germline loops: CDR1 SGHTA, CDR2 FQGNSA. The CDR3 runs 13 residues.

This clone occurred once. The CDR3 DNA reads TGTGCCAGCAGTGAAATAGGGGACAGGGGGCATGAAAAACTGTTTTTT. Its protein product is CASSEIGDRGHEKLFF. This chain uses TRBV25-1 with TRBJ1-4, with TRBD1 matching 12 bases. The ends lost 2 bases at V and 6 bases at J; junction bases unmatched: 4. Germline assignment: CDR1 MGHDK and CDR2 SYGVNS. This CDR3 is 16 amino acids long. Complete variable domain (other parts from reference TRBV25-1 and TRBJ1-4): EADIYQTPRYLVIGTGKKITLECSQTMGHDKMYWYQQDPGMELHLIHYSYGVNSTEKGDLSSESTVSRIRTEHFPLTLESARPSHTSQYLCASSEIGDRGHEKLFFGSGTQLSVL.

The CDR3 loop reads CASSLGTQGETQYF. In DNA form, the CDR3 reads TGCGCCAGCAGCTTGGGGACCCAGGGGGAGACCCAGTACTTC. The chain is built from TRBV5-1 and TRBJ2-5, with D perhaps matching TRBD1 (6 bases). Germline-derived CDR1 and CDR2 are SGHRS and YFSETQ. V lost 0 bases and J 5 bases, leaving 11 bases between the germline ends. The CDR3 has 14 amino acids.

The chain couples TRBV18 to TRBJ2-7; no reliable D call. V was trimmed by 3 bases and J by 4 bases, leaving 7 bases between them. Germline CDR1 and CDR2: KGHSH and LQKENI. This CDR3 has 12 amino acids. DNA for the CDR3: TGTGCCAGCTCACCCCACACGTACGAGCAGTACTTC. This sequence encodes CASSPHTYEQYF.

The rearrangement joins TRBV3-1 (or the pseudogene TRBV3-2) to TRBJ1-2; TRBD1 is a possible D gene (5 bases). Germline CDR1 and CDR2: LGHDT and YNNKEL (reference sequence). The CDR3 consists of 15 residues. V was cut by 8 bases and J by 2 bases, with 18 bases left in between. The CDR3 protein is CASGASQGKNYGYTF. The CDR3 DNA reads TGTGCCAGCGGGGCCTCACAAGGTAAAAACTATGGCTACACCTTC.